This entry describes one T cell receptor beta chain. Trimming cost V 6 bases and J 7 bases, with 12 bases left between them. From germline, CDR1 is MNHNY and CDR2 SVGAGI (reference sequence). The CDR3 spans 13 residues. The data were obtained in a study of shared clonotypes between healthy human individuals. The repertoire was sequenced with immunoSEQ multiplex PCR; TCRdb's copy has only in-frame clones and lacks some. Of some 2 million clones listed, roughly 95% are singletons. The sample was naive CD4+ T cells sorted from blood. Indicated subset: CD45RA+ positively selected. The origin of this receptor is a man aged 18 to 35 in good health. The chain employs TRBV6-6 and TRBJ2-2; TRBD1 is a possible D gene (6 bases). CDR3 DNA sequence: TGTGCCAGCAGCCGCCAGGGGTACGGGGAGCTGTTTTTT. Translated: CASSRQGYGELFF.